This entry lists 30 T cell receptor beta chains sequenced from one sample in a study of blood T cell repertoires in COVID-19. The protocol was immunoSEQ multiplex PCR, while the TCRdb copy is restricted to in-frame clones and leaves out a portion. The sample lists 20,000 to 30,000 clones, about 90% occurring once. Sequencing was performed on peripheral blood. These receptors all come from a human donor in a cohort sampled during active COVID-19.

The genes are TRBV27 and TRBJ2-5, with 8 bases that match TRBD1. Germline lookup yields CDR1 MNHEY and CDR2 SMNVEV (reference sequence). V shed 2 bases, J shed 6 bases, and the junction held 11 bases outside the gene matches. This CDR3 contains 16 residues. As DNA, the CDR3 is TGTGCCAGCAGTTTAGCCGGACAGGGTAATATGAAGACCCAGTACTTC. Translation gives CASSLAGQGNMKTQYF.

V and J are TRBV7-6 and TRBJ1-6; 9 positions match TRBD1. The CDR3 loop spans 18 amino acids. V shed 1 base, J shed 10 bases, and the junction held 14 bases outside the gene matches. Germline CDR1 and CDR2: SGHVS and FNYEAQ. This chain's CDR3 is CASSLVRATGGVESPLHF. DNA of the CDR3: TGTGCCAGCAGCTTAGTTCGTGCCACAGGGGGCGTAGAGTCACCCCTCCACTTT.

The genes are TRBV9 and TRBJ2-2; 11 bases map to TRBD2. J was trimmed by 4 bases and V by 7 bases; bases with no gene match: 6. This CDR3 has 15 amino acids. Germline V gene data show CDR1 as SGDLS and CDR2 as YYNGEE. CDR3 residues: CASGTSGGSTGELFF. The DNA of the CDR3 is TGTGCCAGCGGCACTAGCGGGGGCAGCACCGGGGAGCTGTTTTTT.

This clone was counted only a few times. The chain links TRBV6-5 to TRBJ2-2; tentatively, D is TRBD2 (5 bases). In germline, CDR1 is MNHEY, CDR2 SVGAGI. The CDR3 has 14 residues. The CDR3 nucleotides are TGTGCTCTAACGCGGACTGCCAACACCGGGGAGCTGTTTTTT. Amino acid sequence: CALTRTANTGELFF.

The rearrangement joins TRBV9 to TRBJ2-4; 7 positions match TRBD2. The CDR3 loop spans 17 amino acids. After removal of 4 bases from V and 0 bases from J, the junction contained 10 bases not matched to a gene. Germline lookup yields CDR1 SGDLS and CDR2 YYNGEE. CDR3 protein: CASSPRGDAIAKNIQYF. The CDR3 DNA reads as TGTGCCAGCAGCCCCCGGGGGGATGCAATAGCCAAAAACATTCAGTACTTC.

This chain connects TRBV5-8 to TRBJ1-1, with a tentative D call TRBD1 (5 bases). Germline lookup yields CDR1 SGHTS and CDR2 YDEGEE. V was clipped by 5 bases and J by 8 bases, with 13 bases between them. CDR3 length: 12 amino acids. The CDR3 here is CASRLGGLEAFF. In DNA, the CDR3 is TGTGCCAGCAGGCTGGGGGGTCTAGAAGCTTTCTTT.

The J gene is TRBJ2-2, the V gene TRBV25-1, with 7 bases that match TRBD1. The germline CDR1 and CDR2 sequences are MGHDK and SYGVNS. The CDR3 covers 15 residues. The junction had 5 bases not matched to a gene; V was cut back by 5 bases and J by 2 bases. CDR3 DNA: TGTGCCAGCAGTTGGACAGGACATAACACCGGGGAGCTGTTTTTT. Encoded protein: CASSWTGHNTGELFF.

This sequence joins TRBV4-1 and TRBJ2-5, with 9 bases fitting TRBD1. Germline trimming cut 5 bases from V and 6 bases from J; bases unmatched to any gene: 13. Germline V gene lookup returns CDR1 MGHRA and CDR2 YSYEKL. The length of the CDR3 is 16 residues. The CDR3 loop is CASSSRPGTGRKTQYF. The CDR3 DNA follows: TGCGCCAGCAGCTCCCGGCCGGGGACAGGGAGAAAGACCCAGTACTTC.

The rearrangement links TRBV7-9 to TRBJ2-5; D gene ambiguous. Germline V lookup: CDR1 SEHNR, CDR2 FQNEAQ (reference sequence). The germline V and J ends were trimmed by 5 bases and 9 bases, with 13 bases remaining between them. The CDR3 contains 12 residues. The CDR3 sequence is CASSHDIMAQYF. DNA of the CDR3: TGTGCCAGCAGCCACGACATAATGGCCCAGTACTTC.

This clone was recorded once. The gene calls are TRBV10-2 and TRBJ1-3; possibly TRBD1 for D (5 bases). This CDR3 has 13 residues. The V gene lost 8 bases and the J gene lost 2 bases, with 10 bases spanning the gap. Germline V lookup: CDR1 WSHSY, CDR2 SAAADI. CDR3 nucleotides: TGCGCCAGCTCCGACAGACCTGGAAACACCATATATTTT. Protein: CASSDRPGNTIYF.

This chain uses TRBV12-3 or TRBV12-4 with TRBJ2-7, with D hard to call. The V gene lost 1 base and the J gene lost 5 bases, with 6 bases spanning the gap. The CDR3 totals 12 residues. CDR3 sequence (DNA): TGTGCCAGCAGTTTAGGGGCCCACGAGCAGTACTTC. It yields the protein CASSLGAHEQYF.

This chain uses TRBV6-4 with TRBJ1-2; 8 bases fit TRBD1. The J segment lost 0 bases and the V segment lost 5 bases, leaving 5 bases of the junction unmatched. The CDR3 covers 15 residues. CDR1 is MRHNA, CDR2 SNTAGT, per germline. CDR3 sequence (DNA): TGTGCCAGCAGTCCGGGACAGGCTTCTAACTATGGCTACACCTTC. Its translation is CASSPGQASNYGYTF.

V and J are TRBV9 and TRBJ2-1; 9 bases map to TRBD2. Trimming removed 0 bases from V and 6 bases from J; junction bases left unmatched: 4. CDR3 length equals 15 residues. CDR1 is SGDLS and CDR2 is YYNGEE in the germline V gene. The CDR3 sequence is CASSVVAGVINEQFF. DNA of the CDR3: TGTGCCAGCAGCGTAGTAGCGGGGGTTATCAATGAGCAGTTCTTC.

The chain joins TRBV3-1 (or the pseudogene TRBV3-2) to TRBJ1-4; TRBD1 matches 8 bases. The V and J ends lost 5 bases and 3 bases, in that order; junction bases with no gene match: 11. Looked up from germline, CDR1 is LGHDT and CDR2 is YNNKEL (reference sequence). This CDR3 is built from 17 residues. The CDR3 reads CASSILDRAFANEKLFF. The CDR3 DNA follows: TGTGCCAGCAGCATATTGGACAGGGCGTTTGCTAATGAAAAACTGTTTTTT.

The chain combines TRBV15 with TRBJ2-6, with no clear D. The CDR3 runs 15 residues. Per germline, CDR1 LNHNV and CDR2 YYDKDF (reference sequence). The V gene lost 1 base and the J gene lost 3 bases, with 7 bases spanning the gap. The CDR3 region has the DNA TGTGCCACCAGCAGAGGACTCGTTGGGGCCAACGTCCTGACTTTC. Its translation is CATSRGLVGANVLTF.

The rearrangement joins TRBV5-1 to TRBJ1-3; no clear D. The CDR3 covers 15 residues. Trimming took off 4 bases at V and 1 base at J, with 12 bases between the two ends. CDR1 and CDR2 (germline): SGHRS, YFSETQ. The CDR3 reads CASSASTYSGNTIYF. In nucleotides, the CDR3 is TGCGCCAGCAGCGCGTCGACATATTCTGGAAACACCATATATTTT.

This clone was counted only a few times. The V and J genes are TRBV7-2 and TRBJ2-3; D may be TRBD2 (7 bases). CDR1 and CDR2 (germline): SGHTA, FQGNSA. Trimming cost V 1 base and J 1 base, with 9 bases left between them. The CDR3 loop spans 15 amino acids. CDR3: CASSLGGGGTDTQYF. The CDR3 DNA reads as TGTGCCAGCAGCTTAGGGGGGGGCGGCACAGATACGCAGTATTTT.

This chain connects TRBV5-5 to TRBJ2-7; 9 positions agree with TRBD1. The CDR3 consists of 15 residues. Trimming at V came to 3 bases and at J to 6 bases, leaving 10 bases not matched to a gene. The V gene's germline CDR1 is SGHKS and CDR2 YYEKEE (reference sequence). In nucleotides, the CDR3 is TGTGCCAGCAGCTACCGGGACAGGGTTTTTGCCGAGCAGTACTTC. Translated: CASSYRDRVFAEQYF.

The chain links TRBV18 to TRBJ1-3; no definite D call. This CDR3 has 16 amino acids. CDR1 and CDR2 (germline): KGHSH, LQKENI. V lost 5 bases to trimming and J lost 0 bases, with 14 bases between them. DNA for the CDR3: TGTGCCAGCTCAACGGAGAGGCGGTTCTCTGGAAACACCATATATTTT. This encodes CASSTERRFSGNTIYF.

This chain links TRBV5-1 with TRBJ1-2, with 9 bases aligning to TRBD1. The CDR3 length is 13 residues. Germline V lookup: CDR1 SGHRS, CDR2 YFSETQ. V lost 4 bases, J lost 8 bases, and 6 bases stayed unmatched. The CDR3 reads CASSPGQGGGYTF. CDR3 coding DNA: TGCGCCAGCAGCCCGGGACAGGGTGGGGGCTACACCTTC.

This clone has a single count. V and J are TRBV5-1 and TRBJ2-2; 9 nucleotides agree with TRBD1. This CDR3 comprises 15 residues. Germline CDR1 and CDR2: SGHRS and YFSETQ. V was pared by 4 bases and J by 3 bases, with 4 bases of the junction left unmatched. CDR3 nucleotide sequence: TGCGCCAGCAGCCACGGGACAGGGTACACCGGGGAGCTGTTTTTT. Protein product: CASSHGTGYTGELFF.

This chain links TRBV5-6 with TRBJ1-1; D is unclear. The CDR3 covers 12 residues. Germline values: CDR1 SGHDT, CDR2 YYEEEE. V lost 4 bases, J lost 8 bases, and 12 bases lay in between. CDR3 nucleotides: TGTGCCAGCAGCCGCCGGCGGAGGGAAGCTTTCTTT. Encoded protein: CASSRRRREAFF.

The chain couples TRBV10-3 to TRBJ2-7; 7 positions match TRBD1. Germline-derived CDR1 and CDR2 are ENHRY and SYGVKD. The J segment lost 0 bases and the V segment lost 3 bases, leaving 8 bases of the junction unmatched. This CDR3 has 16 amino acids. CDR3 amino acids: CAISEPRDSLSYEQYF. As DNA, the CDR3 is TGTGCCATCAGTGAACCCAGGGACAGTCTCTCCTACGAGCAGTACTTC.

This rearrangement joins TRBV23-1 to TRBJ1-4; TRBD1 matches at 9 bases. TRBV23-1 is designated an ORF whose function remains uncertain. With 2 bases clipped from V and 7 bases from J, the junction kept 8 bases outside the gene matches. The CDR3 runs to 16 residues. The CDR3 loop reads CASSQNPGQGSEKLFF. The DNA for the CDR3 is TGCGCCAGCAGTCAAAACCCGGGACAGGGAAGTGAAAAACTGTTTTTT.

This rearrangement joins TRBV28 to TRBJ2-2, with 7 bases fitting TRBD1. CDR3 length equals 16 residues. Unmatched junction bases numbered 10, after V lost 6 bases and J lost 3 bases. Looked up from germline, CDR1 is MDHEN and CDR2 is SYDVKM. Written as DNA, the CDR3 is TGTGCCAGCAGACAAACAGGGGACCTGGACACCGGGGAGCTGTTTTTT. Encoded protein: CASRQTGDLDTGELFF.

V is TRBV3-1 (or the pseudogene TRBV3-2) and J is TRBJ2-3; TRBD2 matches at 14 bases. Trimming cost V 1 base and J 4 bases; bases outside gene matches: 4. Germline-derived CDR1 and CDR2 are LGHDT and YNNKEL (reference sequence). The CDR3 covers 17 residues. The CDR3 reads CASSQGKTSGGADTQYF. The DNA of the CDR3 is TGTGCCAGCAGCCAAGGGAAGACTAGCGGGGGGGCAGATACGCAGTATTTT.

The chain combines TRBV28 with TRBJ2-2; TRBD2 is a possible D gene (5 bases). V dropped 2 bases and J dropped 5 bases, with 18 bases sitting between them. The germline V gene has CDR1 MDHEN and CDR2 SYDVKM. This CDR3 has 17 amino acids. In nucleotides, the CDR3 is TGTGCCAGCAGTTTAAGGTCCCTAGCTCGAGGAACCGGGGAGCTGTTTTTT. Protein sequence: CASSLRSLARGTGELFF. The full variable domain, rest sourced from reference TRBV28 and TRBJ2-2, is DVKVTQSSRYLVKRTGEKVFLECVQDMDHENMFWYRQDPGLGLRLIYFSYDVKMKEKGDIPEGYSVSREKKERFSLILESASTNQTSMYLCASSLRSLARGTGELFFGEGSRLTVL.

The chain recombines TRBV19 with TRBJ1-4; 8 bases fit TRBD1. The CDR3 has 16 amino acids. V dropped 10 bases and J dropped 8; count of bases not matched to a gene: 18. CDR1 LNHDA and CDR2 SQIVND come from the germline V gene (reference sequence). The CDR3 DNA is TGTGCCACGGCCCTTGGGACAGGATTCTCGAAGGAAAAACTGTTTTTT. Protein sequence: CATALGTGFSKEKLFF.

By sample share, this clone is medium-sized. V usage is TRBV5-4 and J usage is TRBJ2-5; TRBD2 is a possible D gene (6 bases). The germline V and J ends were trimmed by 4 bases and 5 bases, with 15 bases remaining between them. CDR3 length: 14 amino acids. Germline-derived CDR1 and CDR2 are SGHNT and YYREEE (reference sequence). In DNA, the CDR3 is TGTGCCAGCAGCCCGGGACTCAAGGGGGAGACCCAGTACTTC. Translation gives CASSPGLKGETQYF.

This clone appeared a few times. The chain has TRBV2 and TRBJ2-7, with D possibly TRBD1 on 7 matching bases. V shed 7 bases and J shed 2 bases, with 18 bases lying between them. CDR3 length: 15 residues. CDR1 SNHLY and CDR2 FYNNEI come from the germline V gene. The CDR3 DNA reads TGTGCCAGCACGGCGGGAATACAGGGGCCCTACGAGCAGTACGTC. Protein: CASTAGIQGPYEQYV.